One and the same sample provided the 28 T cell receptor beta chains below, sequenced in a study of T cells after yellow fever vaccination. TCRdb called the 5' RACE reads again in MiXCR, with one record for every CDR3 protein. Among a few hundred thousand distinct CDR3 sequences listed, around 21% were seen once. The specimen comprised PBMCs, sampled 15 days after the yellow fever booster vaccination. Receptors originate from a man in his thirties or forties who received the YFV17D yellow fever vaccine.

The V call is TRBV20-1, the J call TRBJ2-2; 9 bases map to TRBD2. The CDR3 has 14 residues. The germline gives CDR1 DFQATT, CDR2 SNEGSKA (reference sequence). V was pared by 3 bases and J by 6 bases, with 5 bases of the junction left unmatched. CDR3 residues: CSASSGLAAGELFF. CDR3 DNA sequence: TGCAGTGCTAGCTCGGGACTAGCTGCCGGGGAGCTGTTTTTT.

The J gene is TRBJ1-4, the V gene TRBV29-1; D unresolved. Trimming took 4 bases from V and 7 from J, leaving 13 bases between them. The CDR3 loop spans 13 amino acids. Germline V CDR1 and CDR2: SQVTM, ANQGSEA. For the CDR3, the DNA is TGCAGCGTTGCGTCCGGGGTCGCTGAAAAACTGTTTTTT. Its protein is CSVASGVAEKLFF.

There are many counts of this clonotype. The chain employs TRBV7-2 and TRBJ2-7, with a weak D call TRBD1 (5 bases). Germline values: CDR1 SGHTA, CDR2 FQGNSA. The CDR3 has 11 amino acids. This CDR3 reads CASRANYEQYF. CDR3 sequence (DNA): TGTGCATCCAGGGCTAATTACGAGCAGTACTTC.

This clonotype was observed a few times. The J gene is TRBJ1-2, the V gene TRBV27; D call uncertain. V was pared by 7 bases and J by 8 bases, with 11 bases between. Germline V gene lookup returns CDR1 MNHEY and CDR2 SMNVEV (reference sequence). The CDR3 spans 11 residues. The CDR3 DNA reads as TGTGCCAGCACCCCGGTCGGAGGCTACACCTTC. Encoded protein: CASTPVGGYTF.

The chain recombines TRBV27 with TRBJ2-1; a possible D gene is TRBD1 (5 bases). The V gene's germline CDR1 is MNHEY and CDR2 SMNVEV (reference sequence). The CDR3 extends over 14 amino acids. V was shortened by 6 bases and J by 7 bases, with 16 bases between the two germline ends. The CDR3 loop is CASSRTQTSNEQFF. The DNA for the CDR3 is TGTGCCAGCAGCCGGACACAGACGAGTAATGAGCAGTTCTTC.

This clonotype was counted between two and nine times. The chain recombines TRBV2 with TRBJ2-2; D is uncertain. With 5 bases removed from V and 6 bases from J, the gap between germline ends came to 16 bases. The germline V gene encodes CDR1 SNHLY and CDR2 FYNNEI. This CDR3 spans 15 amino acids. For the CDR3, the DNA is TGTGCCAGCAGTTTCCAAGACCCAGGACCCGGGGAGCTGTTTTTT. This sequence encodes CASSFQDPGPGELFF.

The chain uses TRBV6-2 or TRBV6-3 and TRBJ2-7, with D perhaps TRBD2 (5 bases). With 2 bases removed from V and 1 base from J, the gap between germline ends came to 15 bases. The CDR3 is 16 amino acids. CDR1 is MNHEY and CDR2 is SVGEGT in the germline V gene. CDR3 sequence: CASSYTSGLISYEQYF. The CDR3 region has the DNA TGTGCCAGCAGTTACACTTCGGGGTTGATTTCCTACGAGCAGTACTTC.

This clonotype has a handful of counts. This chain connects TRBV30 to TRBJ2-7; 10 bases line up with TRBD2. The CDR3 is 18 amino acids. V trimming: 2 bases; J trimming: 5 bases; junction bases outside the gene matches: 18. The germline V gene has CDR1 GTSNPN and CDR2 SVGIG (reference sequence). CDR3 DNA: TGTGCCTGGAGTTTGGGGGCAACCTTACTAGCGGGGATCCACGAGCAGTACTTC. The encoded protein is CAWSLGATLLAGIHEQYF.

This chain uses TRBV28 with TRBJ2-2; 8 nucleotides line up with TRBD2. This CDR3 is 17 amino acids long. With 3 bases clipped from V and 5 bases from J, the junction kept 11 bases outside the gene matches. Germline CDR1 MDHEN, CDR2 SYDVKM. The CDR3 protein is CASSLPPTGRGTGELFF. The CDR3 DNA is TGTGCCAGCAGTTTGCCCCCTACCGGGAGGGGGACCGGGGAGCTGTTTTTT.

The chain recombines TRBV7-3 with TRBJ2-1, with 8 bases lining up with TRBD2. V trimming: 0 bases; J trimming: 8 bases; junction bases outside the gene matches: 9. CDR1 is SGHTA and CDR2 is FQGTGA in the germline V gene. The CDR3 sequence is 16 residues long. The CDR3 is CASSLTTGGQNDEQFF. The CDR3 DNA follows: TGTGCCAGCAGCTTAACAACGGGGGGGCAAAACGATGAGCAGTTCTTC.

This clonotype was seen at least ten times. This chain joins TRBV29-1 and TRBJ2-7; D uncertain. The V gene lost 5 bases and the J gene lost 3 bases, with 14 bases spanning the gap. Germline-derived CDR1 and CDR2 are SQVTM and ANQGSEA. CDR3 length: 13 residues. CDR3 residues: CSVRFRPNYEQYF. CDR3 nucleotide sequence: TGCAGCGTTCGCTTTCGGCCTAACTACGAGCAGTACTTC.

The chain joins TRBV7-2 to TRBJ2-1; the match to TRBD2 covers 7 bases. V trimming: 5 bases; J trimming: 13 bases; junction bases outside the gene matches: 8. CDR1 and CDR2 from the germline V gene are SGHTA and FQGNSA. The CDR3 is 12 residues long. The CDR3 region has the DNA TGTGCCAGCAGCGACGGGACTACAAACCAGTTCTTC. Encoded protein: CASSDGTTNQFF.

This clonotype was seen ten or more times. The CDR3 sequence: CASSPGGLPNFYEQYF. CDR3 nucleotides: TGTGCCAGCTCACCAGGGGGTCTTCCGAACTTTTACGAGCAGTACTTC. This chain uses TRBV18 with TRBJ2-7; D tentatively fits TRBD1 or TRBD2 (5 bases each). The CDR3 consists of 16 residues. Trimming shortened V by 2 bases and J by 4 bases, and 18 bases separated the two germline ends. Per the germline V gene, CDR1 is KGHSH and CDR2 is LQKENI.

The chain carries TRBV20-1 and TRBJ1-1; a possible D gene is TRBD1 (5 bases). This CDR3 region has 15 residues. Trimming took 3 bases from V and 5 from J, leaving 19 bases between them. Germline V lookup: CDR1 DFQATT, CDR2 SNEGSKA (reference sequence). The CDR3, as DNA: TGCAGTGCTAGCAGGCAGTTCACCAGGGCGACTGAAGCTTTCTTT. Its translation is CSASRQFTRATEAFF.

This clonotype was seen a handful of times. The V and J genes are TRBV10-3 and TRBJ2-7, with D possibly matching TRBD2 (5 bases). CDR1 is ENHRY and CDR2 is SYGVKD in the germline V gene. The CDR3 length is 10 residues. V was clipped by 11 bases and J by 5 bases, with 10 bases between them. This chain's CDR3 is CAVGVDEQYF. The CDR3 DNA is TGTGCCGTCGGGGTCGACGAGCAGTACTTC.

DNA for the CDR3: TGTGCCAGCAGCTTGGATAGGAGTCATAATTCACCCCTCCACTTT. This encodes CASSLDRSHNSPLHF. The chain joins TRBV5-4 to TRBJ1-6; no clear D. Trimming took off 0 bases at V and 5 bases at J, with 9 bases between the two ends. The CDR3 contains 15 residues. Germline V gene sequence: CDR1 SGHNT, CDR2 YYREEE (reference sequence).

The chain has TRBV20-1 and TRBJ2-7, with 10 bases fitting TRBD2. Unmatched junction bases numbered 10, after V lost 4 bases and J lost 4 bases. Germline values: CDR1 DFQATT, CDR2 SNEGSKA (reference sequence). This CDR3 spans 15 amino acids. Written as DNA, the CDR3 is TGCAGTGCTATCCAACTAGCGGGGACACAATACGAGCAGTACTTC. Protein sequence: CSAIQLAGTQYEQYF.

J is TRBJ1-2 and V is TRBV6-5, with unresolved D. Germline V CDR1 and CDR2: MNHEY, SVGAGI. The ends were cut back, 5 bases at V and 7 bases at J, with 14 bases in the middle. This CDR3 contains 13 residues. DNA for the CDR3: TGTGCCAGCAGTCACGGACCGTCGGGTGGCTACACCTTC. Amino acids: CASSHGPSGGYTF.

The chain couples TRBV7-2 to TRBJ1-2; D is uncertain. The ends were cut back, 3 bases at V and 1 base at J, with 15 bases in the middle. CDR1 is SGHTA and CDR2 is FQGNSA in the germline V gene. There are 16 residues in the CDR3. The CDR3 protein is CASSFLFLTSNYGYTF. CDR3 nucleotides: TGTGCCAGCAGCTTCCTTTTTTTGACAAGTAACTATGGCTACACCTTC.

In this sample, this clonotype turned up once. The chain joins TRBV5-1 to TRBJ2-4, with 7 bases fitting TRBD1. CDR1 is SGHRS and CDR2 is YFSETQ in the germline V gene. This CDR3 spans 16 amino acids. With 1 base clipped from V and 7 bases from J, the junction kept 11 bases outside the gene matches. Written as DNA, the CDR3 is TGCGCCAGCAGCTTGCGCGAACAGGGGCACGGGAACATTCAGTACTTC. As protein: CASSLREQGHGNIQYF. The full variable domain, in which reference TRBV5-1 and TRBJ2-4 provide the parts outside the CDR3, is KAGVTQTPRYLIKTRGQQVTLSCSPISGHRSVSWYQQTPGQGLQFLFEYFSETQRNKGNFPGRFSGRQFSNSRSEMNVSTLELGDSALYLCASSLREQGHGNIQYFGAGTRLSVL.

This clonotype has just a few counts. V and J are TRBV7-9 and TRBJ1-5; D is uncertain. Deletions cut 5 bases from V and 4 bases from J, with 12 bases between. The CDR3 spans 14 residues. Germline assignment: CDR1 SEHNR and CDR2 FQNEAQ (reference sequence). The DNA of the CDR3 is TGTGCCAGCAGCACATCGGACGGTAATCAGCCCCAGCATTTT. This encodes CASSTSDGNQPQHF.

The chain uses TRBV4-2 and TRBJ2-2; 9 bases fit TRBD1. The trim removed 6 bases at V and 3 bases at J, leaving 8 bases unmatched. CDR3 length: 16 amino acids. Germline CDR1 reads LGHNA; CDR2 reads YNFKEQ. CDR3 in amino acids: CASRESGTGYTGELFF. The CDR3 region has the DNA TGTGCCAGCAGGGAAAGCGGGACAGGGTACACCGGGGAGCTGTTTTTT.

The sample holds a few counts of this clonotype. The V call is TRBV5-1, the J call TRBJ2-5; possible D gene TRBD2, 6 bases. Trimming pared 2 bases from V and 0 bases from J, leaving 11 bases between. CDR3 size: 15 residues. Per germline, CDR1 SGHRS and CDR2 YFSETQ. CDR3 residues: CASSFGSGHQETQYF. DNA of the CDR3: TGCGCCAGCAGCTTCGGTAGCGGCCACCAAGAGACCCAGTACTTC. Variable domain in full (rest from reference TRBV5-1 and TRBJ2-5): KAGVTQTPRYLIKTRGQQVTLSCSPISGHRSVSWYQQTPGQGLQFLFEYFSETQRNKGNFPGRFSGRQFSNSRSEMNVSTLELGDSALYLCASSFGSGHQETQYFGPGTRLLVL.

This clonotype showed up just a few times. The CDR3 spells CASSQQTGPHYGYTF. The CDR3 nucleotides are TGTGCCAGCAGCCAACAGACAGGGCCCCACTATGGCTACACCTTC. The chain carries TRBV4-2 and TRBJ1-2, with TRBD1 matching over 7 bases. Trimming removed 2 bases from V and 3 bases from J; junction bases left unmatched: 6. The CDR3 is 15 residues long. Looked up from germline, CDR1 is LGHNA and CDR2 is YNFKEQ.

The CDR3, as DNA: TGTGCCAGCAGCTTGGTATCAGGGTCTCGGGAGACCCAGTACTTC. It encodes CASSLVSGSRETQYF. This chain connects TRBV5-4 to TRBJ2-5; D perhaps matches TRBD1 (5 bases). Looked up from germline, CDR1 is SGHNT and CDR2 is YYREEE (reference sequence). This CDR3 is 15 amino acids long. Trimming shortened V by 0 bases and J by 5 bases, and 14 bases separated the two germline ends.

This clonotype has more than one count but fewer than ten. The V call is TRBV7-2, the J call TRBJ2-4; 8 nucleotides match TRBD2. The germline CDR1 and CDR2 sequences are SGHTA and FQGNSA. CDR3 length equals 13 residues. V was clipped by 0 bases and J by 16 bases; unmatched bases: 8. The CDR3 sequence: CASSLAGTSKRYF. The CDR3 coding sequence is TGTGCCAGCAGCTTAGCGGGGACTAGTAAACGTTACTTC.

This clonotype has just a few counts. This chain connects TRBV10-2 to TRBJ2-5, with D unclear. CDR1 WSHSY and CDR2 SAAADI come from the germline V gene. The CDR3 contains 14 residues. V lost 2 bases to trimming and J lost 5 bases, with 12 bases between them. CDR3 sequence (DNA): TGCGCCAGCAGTGAGGGGTGGACGGCTGAGACCCAGTACTTC. Amino acids: CASSEGWTAETQYF.

As DNA, the CDR3 is TGTGCCAGCAGCGTCTCGGGACAACATTTCCACGAGCAGTACTTC. It yields the protein CASSVSGQHFHEQYF. The chain links TRBV9 to TRBJ2-7; D perhaps matches TRBD1 (6 bases). This CDR3 is 15 amino acids long. CDR1 is SGDLS and CDR2 is YYNGEE in the germline V gene. V lost 2 bases, J lost 5 bases, and 17 bases lay in between.